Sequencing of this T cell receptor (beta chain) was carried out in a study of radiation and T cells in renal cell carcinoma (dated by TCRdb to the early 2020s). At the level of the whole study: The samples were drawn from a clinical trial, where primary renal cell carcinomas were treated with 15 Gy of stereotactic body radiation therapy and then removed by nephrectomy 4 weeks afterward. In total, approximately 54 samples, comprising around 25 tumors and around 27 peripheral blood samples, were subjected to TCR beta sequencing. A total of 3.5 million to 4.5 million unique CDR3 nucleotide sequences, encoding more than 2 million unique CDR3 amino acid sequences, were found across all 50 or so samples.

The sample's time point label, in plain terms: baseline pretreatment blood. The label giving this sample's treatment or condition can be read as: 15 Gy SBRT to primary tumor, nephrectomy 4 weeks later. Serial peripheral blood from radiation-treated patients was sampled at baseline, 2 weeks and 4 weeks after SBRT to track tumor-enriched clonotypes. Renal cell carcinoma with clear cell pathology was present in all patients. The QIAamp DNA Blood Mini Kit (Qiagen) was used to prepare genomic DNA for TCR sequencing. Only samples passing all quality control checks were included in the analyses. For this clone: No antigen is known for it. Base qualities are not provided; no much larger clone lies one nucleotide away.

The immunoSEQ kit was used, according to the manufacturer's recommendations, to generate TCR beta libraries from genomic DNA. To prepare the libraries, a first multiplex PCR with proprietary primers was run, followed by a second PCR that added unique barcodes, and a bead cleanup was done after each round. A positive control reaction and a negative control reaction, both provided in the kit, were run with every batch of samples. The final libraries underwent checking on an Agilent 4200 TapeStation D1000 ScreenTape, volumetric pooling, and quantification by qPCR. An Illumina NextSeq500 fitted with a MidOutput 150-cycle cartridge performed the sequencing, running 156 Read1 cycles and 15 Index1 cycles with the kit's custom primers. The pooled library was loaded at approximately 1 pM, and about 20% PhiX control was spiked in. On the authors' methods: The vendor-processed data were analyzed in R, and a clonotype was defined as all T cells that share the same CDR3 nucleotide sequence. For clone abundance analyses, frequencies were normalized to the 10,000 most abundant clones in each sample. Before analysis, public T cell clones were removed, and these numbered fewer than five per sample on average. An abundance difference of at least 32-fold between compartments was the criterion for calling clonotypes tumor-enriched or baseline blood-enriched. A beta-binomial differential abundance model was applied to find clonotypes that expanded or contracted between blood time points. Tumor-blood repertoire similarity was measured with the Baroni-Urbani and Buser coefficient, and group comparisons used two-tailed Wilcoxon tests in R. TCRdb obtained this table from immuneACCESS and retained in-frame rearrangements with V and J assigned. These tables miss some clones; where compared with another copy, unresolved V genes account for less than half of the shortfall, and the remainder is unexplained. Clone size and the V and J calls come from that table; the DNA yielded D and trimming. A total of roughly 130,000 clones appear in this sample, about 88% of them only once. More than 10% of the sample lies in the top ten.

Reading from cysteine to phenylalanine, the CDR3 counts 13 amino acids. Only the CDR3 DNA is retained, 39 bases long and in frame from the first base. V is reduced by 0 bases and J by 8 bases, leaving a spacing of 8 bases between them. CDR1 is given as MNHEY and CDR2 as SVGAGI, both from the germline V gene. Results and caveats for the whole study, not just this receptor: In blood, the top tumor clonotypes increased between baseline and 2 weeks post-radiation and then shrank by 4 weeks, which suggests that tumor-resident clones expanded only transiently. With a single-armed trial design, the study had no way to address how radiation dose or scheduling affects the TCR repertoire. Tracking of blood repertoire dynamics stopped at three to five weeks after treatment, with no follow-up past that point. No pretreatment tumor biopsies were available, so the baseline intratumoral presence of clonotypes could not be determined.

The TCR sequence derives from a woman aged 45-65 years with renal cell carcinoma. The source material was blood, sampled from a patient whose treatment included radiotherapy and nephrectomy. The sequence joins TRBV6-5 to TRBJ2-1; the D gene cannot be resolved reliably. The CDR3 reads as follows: CASSYSNHDEQFF. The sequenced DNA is TGTGCCAGCAGTTACTCGAACCATGATGAGCAGTTCTTC.